These 7 T cell receptor beta chains came from one sample sequenced in a study of OX40 agonist ivuxolimab in advanced cancers. The repertoire was sequenced with immunoSEQ multiplex PCR; TCRdb's copy has only in-frame clones and lacks some. The table includes some 50,000 clones, around 87% detected once. The material sequenced was CD4+ or CD8+ T cells sorted from blood, taken in a trial of the OX40 agonist ivuxolimab. These receptors originate from an adult with an advanced solid tumor such as melanoma, head and neck, liver or kidney cancer.

The rearrangement uses TRBV6-6 and TRBJ1-2; the match to TRBD1 covers 8 bases. CDR1 is MNHNY, CDR2 SVGAGI, per germline (reference sequence). This CDR3 contains 14 residues. Trimming took 7 bases from V and 5 from J; bases not matched to a gene: 9. The CDR3 sequence: CASTQGALQYGYTF. In nucleotides, the CDR3 is TGTGCCAGCACCCAGGGGGCGCTTCAATATGGCTACACCTTC.

The chain links TRBV7-2 to TRBJ1-5; unclear D gene. V lost 0 bases and J lost 7, with 7 bases in between. The CDR3 is made up of 13 amino acids. The germline CDR1 and CDR2 sequences are SGHTA and FQGNSA. The CDR3 region is CASSLAFGQPQHF. DNA of the CDR3: TGTGCCAGCAGCTTAGCGTTCGGGCAGCCCCAGCATTTT.

The V and J genes are TRBV4-2 and TRBJ1-1, with 8 nucleotides matching TRBD1. The V and J ends lost 1 base and 6 bases, in that order; junction bases with no gene match: 7. Germline CDR1 is LGHNA and CDR2 is YNFKEQ. The CDR3 sequence is 15 residues long. The CDR3 sequence is CASSQGQGRGAEAFF. The CDR3 DNA follows: TGTGCCAGCAGCCAAGGACAGGGGAGAGGGGCTGAAGCTTTCTTT.

This clone was seen a single time. The chain has TRBV4-1 and TRBJ2-6, with D perhaps TRBD1 (5 bases). With 4 bases removed from V and 2 bases from J, the gap between germline ends came to 12 bases. Germline V gene lookup returns CDR1 MGHRA and CDR2 YSYEKL. This CDR3 contains 16 residues. This CDR3 is CASSRNQGTGANVLTF. DNA for the CDR3: TGCGCCAGCAGCCGGAATCAGGGTACTGGGGCCAACGTCCTGACTTTC.

The genes are TRBV7-9 and TRBJ2-5; maybe TRBD1 (6 bases). Germline V gene lookup returns CDR1 SEHNR and CDR2 FQNEAQ (reference sequence). V gave up 5 bases and J gave up 7 bases, with 23 bases separating them. The CDR3 contains 16 residues. The CDR3 DNA is TGTGCCAGCAGCCGCCCCGGAAGACAGGAACGGGCGACCCAGTACTTC. This codes for CASSRPGRQERATQYF.

The V and J genes are TRBV5-5 and TRBJ1-2; no reliable D call. The ends were cut back, 3 bases at V and 2 bases at J, with 14 bases in the middle. The V gene's germline CDR1 is SGHKS and CDR2 YYEKEE (reference sequence). The CDR3 is 15 amino acids. CDR3 sequence reads: CASSSHLTPNYGYTF. CDR3 DNA: TGTGCCAGCAGCTCCCATCTAACACCCAACTATGGCTACACCTTC.

V is TRBV4-2 and J is TRBJ2-7; tentatively, D is TRBD2 (5 bases). Germline values: CDR1 LGHNA, CDR2 YNFKEQ. CDR3 length equals 15 residues. Trimming pared 1 base from V and 6 bases from J, leaving 16 bases between. This CDR3 is CASSQVESLASEQYF. DNA for the CDR3: TGTGCCAGCAGCCAAGTGGAGTCTCTAGCATCCGAGCAGTACTTC.